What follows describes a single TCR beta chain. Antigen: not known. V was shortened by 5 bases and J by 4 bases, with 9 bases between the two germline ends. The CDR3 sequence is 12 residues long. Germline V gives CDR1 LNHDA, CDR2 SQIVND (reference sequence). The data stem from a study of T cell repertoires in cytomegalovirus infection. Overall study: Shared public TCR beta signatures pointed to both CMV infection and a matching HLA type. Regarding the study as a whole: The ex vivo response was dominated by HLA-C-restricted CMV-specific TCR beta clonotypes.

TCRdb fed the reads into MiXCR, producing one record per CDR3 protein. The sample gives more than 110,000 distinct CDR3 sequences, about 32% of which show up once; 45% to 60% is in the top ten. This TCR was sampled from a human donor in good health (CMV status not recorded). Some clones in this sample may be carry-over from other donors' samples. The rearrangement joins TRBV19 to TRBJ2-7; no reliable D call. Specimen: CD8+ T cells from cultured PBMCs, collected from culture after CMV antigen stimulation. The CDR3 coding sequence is TGTGCCAGTAGTCCCGGACGGTACGAGCAGTACTTC. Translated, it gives CASSPGRYEQYF.